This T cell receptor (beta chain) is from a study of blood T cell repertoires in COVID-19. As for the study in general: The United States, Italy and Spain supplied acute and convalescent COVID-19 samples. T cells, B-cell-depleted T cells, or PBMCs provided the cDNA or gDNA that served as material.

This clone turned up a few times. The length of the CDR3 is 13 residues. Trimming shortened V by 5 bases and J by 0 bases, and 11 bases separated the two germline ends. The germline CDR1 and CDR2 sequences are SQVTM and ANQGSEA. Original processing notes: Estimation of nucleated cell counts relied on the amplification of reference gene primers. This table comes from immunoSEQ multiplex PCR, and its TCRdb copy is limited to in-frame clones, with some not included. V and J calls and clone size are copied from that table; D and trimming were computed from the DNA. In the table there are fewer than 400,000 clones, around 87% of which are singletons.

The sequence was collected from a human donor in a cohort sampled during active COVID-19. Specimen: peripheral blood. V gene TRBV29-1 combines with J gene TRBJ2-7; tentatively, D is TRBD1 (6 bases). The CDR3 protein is CSVTGTPSYEQYF. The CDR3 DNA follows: TGCAGCGTTACCGGGACACCCTCCTACGAGCAGTACTTC.